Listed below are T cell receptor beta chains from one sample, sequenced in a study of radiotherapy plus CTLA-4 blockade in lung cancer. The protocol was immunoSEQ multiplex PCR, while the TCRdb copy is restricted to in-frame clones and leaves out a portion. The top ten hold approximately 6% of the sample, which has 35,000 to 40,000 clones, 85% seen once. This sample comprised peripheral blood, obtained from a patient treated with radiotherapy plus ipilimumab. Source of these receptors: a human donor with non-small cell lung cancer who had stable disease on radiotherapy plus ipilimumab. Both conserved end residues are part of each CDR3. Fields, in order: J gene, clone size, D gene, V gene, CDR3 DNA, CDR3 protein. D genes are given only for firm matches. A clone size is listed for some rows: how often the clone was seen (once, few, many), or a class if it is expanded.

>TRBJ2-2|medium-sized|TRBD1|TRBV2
TGTGCCAGCCACAGGGGCTACGGGGAGCTGTTTTTT
CASHRGYGELFF
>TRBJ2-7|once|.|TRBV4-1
TGCGCCAGCAGCCAATTCCCGCTTGGGGGGACCTACGAGCAGTACTTC
CASSQFPLGGTYEQYF
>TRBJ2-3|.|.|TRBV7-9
TGTGCCAGCAGCAAAGGGAGGCTTGGAGATACGCAGTATTTT
CASSKGRLGDTQYF
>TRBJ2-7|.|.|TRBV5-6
TGTGCCAGCAGCTTGGTGGGGCTCGGGTACGAGCAGTACTTC
CASSLVGLGYEQYF
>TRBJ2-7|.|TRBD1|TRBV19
TGTGCCAGTAGTATTGCAGCCGGGACAGGGGATTTCTCCTACGAGCAGTACTTC
CASSIAAGTGDFSYEQYF
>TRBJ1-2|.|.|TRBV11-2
TGTGCCAGCAGCTTAGGGGGACTCGAAGGCTACACCTTC
CASSLGGLEGYTF
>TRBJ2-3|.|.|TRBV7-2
TGTGCCAGCAGCTTAGACGCGAATACGCAGTATTTT
CASSLDANTQYF
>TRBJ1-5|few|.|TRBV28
TGTGCCAGCAGAGCGGACAGTAGCAATCAGCCCCAGCATTTT
CASRADSSNQPQHF
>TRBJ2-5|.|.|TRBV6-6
TGTGCCAGCAGTTACGGGGCAGGAAGGACCCAGTACTTC
CASSYGAGRTQYF
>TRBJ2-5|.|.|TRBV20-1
TGCAGTGCGCTCAGACAAGAGACCCAGTACTTC
CSALRQETQYF
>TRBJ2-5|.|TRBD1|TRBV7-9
TGTGCCAGCAGCCTCGGACACAGGGGAAGCCAAGAGACCCAGTACTTC
CASSLGHRGSQETQYF
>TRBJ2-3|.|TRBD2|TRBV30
TGTGCCTGGGGGCGTAGGGAGGGCCCGGATACGCAGTATTTT
CAWGRREGPDTQYF
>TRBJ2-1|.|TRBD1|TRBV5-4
TGTGCCAGCAGCCCCGGGACAGTCTACAATGAGCAGTTCTTC
CASSPGTVYNEQFF
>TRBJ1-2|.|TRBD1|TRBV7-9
TGTGCCAGCAGCCCCGGGACAGTCTATGGCTACACCTTC
CASSPGTVYGYTF
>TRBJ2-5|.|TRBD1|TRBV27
TGTGCCAGCAGTCACAGGGGACCAATGTTCGGGGAGACCCAGTACTTC
CASSHRGPMFGETQYF
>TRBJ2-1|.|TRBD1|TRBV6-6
TGTGCCAGCAGTCAAGACAGGGAGTACAATGAGCAGTTCTTC
CASSQDREYNEQFF
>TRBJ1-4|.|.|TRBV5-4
TGTGCCAGCAGCTCGCCGGGGGCTAATGAAAAACTGTTTTTT
CASSSPGANEKLFF
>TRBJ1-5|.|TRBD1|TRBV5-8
TGTGCCAGCAGCTTCGGGACAGGGGGCAATCAGCCCCAGCATTTT
CASSFGTGGNQPQHF
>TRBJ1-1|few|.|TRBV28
TGTGCCAGCAGTGGGGGGGTCCGAGCGGTCACTGAAGCTTTCTTT
CASSGGVRAVTEAFF
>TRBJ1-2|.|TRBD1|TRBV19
TGTGCCACCCAGGGGGATAACTATGGCTACACCTTC
CATQGDNYGYTF
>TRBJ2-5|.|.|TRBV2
TGTGCCAGCAGGGTCGACAGGCAAGAGACCCAGTACTTC
CASRVDRQETQYF
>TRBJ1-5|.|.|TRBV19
TGTGCCAGTAGTATGGCAGGGAATAGCAATCAGCCCCAGCATTTT
CASSMAGNSNQPQHF
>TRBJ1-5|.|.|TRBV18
TGTGCCAGCTCACTGGACAACGATCAGCCCCAGCATTTT
CASSLDNDQPQHF
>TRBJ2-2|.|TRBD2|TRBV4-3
TGCGCCAGCAGCCTAGCTAGCGGGAGTTTCGCCGGGGAGCTGTTTTTT
CASSLASGSFAGELFF
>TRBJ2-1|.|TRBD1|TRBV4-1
TGCGCCAGCAGCCAGATGACAGGGATCGGTCACAATGAGCAGTTCTTC
CASSQMTGIGHNEQFF
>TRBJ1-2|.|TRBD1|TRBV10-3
TGTGCCATCAGTGAGCAGGGGGGAATTGGCTACACCTTC
CAISEQGGIGYTF
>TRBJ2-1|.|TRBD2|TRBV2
TGTGCCAGCAGTGAAGCGCTTCGACTAGCGGGAGTGAATGAGCAGTTCTTC
CASSEALRLAGVNEQFF
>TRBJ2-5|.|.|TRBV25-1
TGTGCCAGCAGTGGGGGGCCGGGACTAATGGGGGAGACCCAGTACTTC
CASSGGPGLMGETQYF
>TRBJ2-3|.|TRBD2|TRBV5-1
TGCGCCAGCAGCTTGGAAGGGCGGGAGTCGGATACGCAGTATTTT
CASSLEGRESDTQYF
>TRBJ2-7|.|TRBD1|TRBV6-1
TGTGCCAGCAAATCCGGACAGGGAACCTACGAGCAGTACTTC
CASKSGQGTYEQYF
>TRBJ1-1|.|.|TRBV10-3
TGTGCCATCAGTGGTGGACAGACGAACACTGAAGCTTTCTTT
CAISGGQTNTEAFF
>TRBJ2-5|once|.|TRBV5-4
TGTGCCAGCAGCTTGTGGACAGCTCCACAAGAGACCCAGTACTTC
CASSLWTAPQETQYF
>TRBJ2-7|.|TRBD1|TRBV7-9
TGTGCCAGCAGCTTAGCAGGGGGACAGGGCATCTACGAGCAGTACTTC
CASSLAGGQGIYEQYF
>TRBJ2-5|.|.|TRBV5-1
TGCGCCAGCAGCCCCCGGGGTGGAGGGGAGACCCAGTACTTC
CASSPRGGGETQYF
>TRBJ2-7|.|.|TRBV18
TGTGCCAGCTCAAAGAGCTCCTACGAGCAGTACTTC
CASSKSSYEQYF
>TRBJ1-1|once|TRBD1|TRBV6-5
TGTGCCAGCGAGGGACAGGGATACACTGAAGCTTTCTTT
CASEGQGYTEAFF
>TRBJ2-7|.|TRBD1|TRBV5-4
TGTGCCAGCAGCTTCCAACAGGGGTCCCACGAGCAGTACTTC
CASSFQQGSHEQYF
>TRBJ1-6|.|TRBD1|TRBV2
TGTGCCAGCAGAGAGAGGGACAGCGCCTATAATTCACCCCTCCACTTT
CASRERDSAYNSPLHF
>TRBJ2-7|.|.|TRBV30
TGTGCCTGGAGTGACCTTTACGAGCAGTACTTC
CAWSDLYEQYF
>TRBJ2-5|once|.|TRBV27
TGTGCCAGCAGTTTGGGGGGTAGCGGAGAGACCCAGTACTTC
CASSLGGSGETQYF
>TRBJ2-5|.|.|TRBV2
TGTGCCAGCAGTGCCGGCCAAGAGACCCAGTACTTC
CASSAGQETQYF
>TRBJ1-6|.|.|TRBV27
TGTGCCAGCAGCTTCCAAGGGCCGCCGGGATCACCCCTCCACTTT
CASSFQGPPGSPLHF
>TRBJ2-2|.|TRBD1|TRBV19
TGTGCCAGTCGCCGGGACAGGGTGAACACCGGGGAGCTGTTTTTT
CASRRDRVNTGELFF